The 17 T cell receptor beta chains listed next were all sequenced from one sample in a study of monozygotic twins with inflammatory bowel disease. TCRdb derives one entry per CDR3 protein from the 5' RACE reads, leaving out DNA. The specimen's table records about 210,000 distinct CDR3 sequences. Sequencing used blood. The receptor source for this set is a human donor with ulcerative colitis or Crohn's disease, or a healthy co-twin of an affected twin (not recorded which).

The chain uses TRBV7-2 and TRBJ1-3; the TCRdb D gene call, TRBD1, has no DNA to confirm it. The CDR3 is 15 amino acids. Per germline, CDR1 SGHTA and CDR2 FQGNSA. CDR3 residues: CASSSVPGSANTIYF.

This sequence joins TRBV7-2 and TRBJ1-1. The CDR3 is 15 amino acids. Per germline, CDR1 SGHTA and CDR2 FQGNSA. This CDR3 is CASTTRGGMNTEAFF.

J is TRBJ2-7 and V is TRBV27; TCRdb returns TRBD1, unconfirmable since there is no DNA. CDR3 length equals 15 residues. The V gene's germline CDR1 is MNHEY and CDR2 SMNVEV (reference sequence). The CDR3: CASSFRRQGTYEQYF.

The chain links TRBV4-2 to TRBJ2-2; TCRdb's D call, TRBD2, is unchecked because there is no DNA. The germline V gene has CDR1 LGHNA and CDR2 YNFKEQ. This CDR3 is 18 amino acids long. CDR3 amino acids: CASSREGGGIANTGKLFF.

The genes are TRBV18 and TRBJ1-1; lacking DNA, the TRBD1 call made by TCRdb goes unchecked. Germline CDR1 and CDR2: KGHSH and LQKENI. The CDR3 is 16 residues long. This CDR3 reads CASSPPPYGGDTEAFF. Full variable domain (outside the CDR3, taken from reference TRBV18 and TRBJ1-1): NAGVMQNPRHLVRRRGQEARLRCSPMKGHSHVYWYRQLPEEGLKFMVYLQKENIIDESGMPKERFSAEFPKEGPSILRIQQVVRGDSAAYFCASSPPPYGGDTEAFFGQGTRLTVV.

The rearrangement uses TRBV6-1 and TRBJ2-7; TCRdb gives TRBD1 as the D gene, but with no DNA this cannot be confirmed. This CDR3 contains 16 residues. Germline loops: CDR1 MNHNS, CDR2 SASEGT. CDR3 in amino acids: CASSELTDRASEEQYF.

The genes are TRBV5-1 and TRBJ2-3; the D call from TCRdb, TRBD2, cannot be confirmed without DNA. The CDR3 spans 18 residues. CDR1 is SGHRS and CDR2 is YFSETQ in the germline V gene. The CDR3 is CASSPASGGAGSADTQYF.

The rearrangement joins TRBV7-8 to TRBJ1-2; TCRdb gives TRBD1 as the D gene, but with no DNA this cannot be confirmed. CDR3 length: 13 residues. Per the germline V gene, CDR1 is SGHVS and CDR2 is FQNEAQ. The CDR3 protein is CASSKTTAYGYTF.

This chain links TRBV9 with TRBJ2-7; no DNA is available, so the TRBD2 call from TCRdb remains unchecked. The CDR3 totals 17 residues. From germline, CDR1 is SGDLS and CDR2 YYNGEE. CDR3 sequence reads: CASSVDEGLAGGYEQYF.

The rearrangement uses TRBV6-2 or TRBV6-3 and TRBJ1-5; without DNA, the TCRdb call of TRBD1 cannot be checked. CDR3 size: 14 residues. CDR1 is MNHEY, CDR2 SVGEGT, per germline. The CDR3 sequence: CASRSDSFNQPQHF.

V is TRBV5-1 and J is TRBJ2-1; TCRdb indicates TRBD2, and absent DNA this call remains unverified. CDR1 and CDR2 from the germline V gene are SGHRS and YFSETQ. The CDR3 runs to 15 residues. This chain's CDR3 is CASSLVAGGLSEQFF.

Here the CDR3 reads CASSLWTGGNTEAFF. This sequence joins TRBV5-1 and TRBJ1-1; the TCRdb D gene call, TRBD1, has no DNA to confirm it. The CDR3 covers 15 residues. CDR1 is SGHRS and CDR2 is YFSETQ in the germline V gene.

This rearrangement joins TRBV7-9 to TRBJ2-5. This CDR3 region has 14 residues. Germline lookup yields CDR1 SEHNR and CDR2 FQNEAQ (reference sequence). The CDR3 sequence is CAILLVAAQETQYF.

The rearrangement links TRBV12-3 or TRBV12-4 to TRBJ1-2; TCRdb returns TRBD1, unconfirmable since there is no DNA. This CDR3 is 12 amino acids long. Here the CDR3 reads CASTFRDPGYTF.

This chain connects TRBV7-3 to TRBJ2-7; TCRdb's D call of TRBD1 is untestable without DNA. Germline V gene data show CDR1 as SGHTA and CDR2 as FQGTGA. The CDR3 is 15 residues long. The CDR3 reads CASSPSQAATYEQYF.

This chain links TRBV6-1 with TRBJ1-5; TCRdb reports TRBD1, a call that lacks DNA to check it against. Germline CDR1 and CDR2: MNHNS and SASEGT. The CDR3 is 14 residues long. The CDR3 loop is CASSEAPGGQPQHF.

The V gene is TRBV20-1, the J gene TRBJ1-4. The CDR3 totals 13 residues. In germline, CDR1 is DFQATT, CDR2 SNEGSKA (reference sequence). CDR3: CSARPNSGEKLFF.